Listed below are T cell receptor beta chains from one sample, sequenced in a study of shared clonotypes between healthy human individuals. Some clones are missing from TCRdb's copy, which holds only in-frame ones; the method was immunoSEQ multiplex PCR. This table has around 480,000 clones, 60% to 80% appearing once. Material for sequencing was PBMCs. The receptors derive from a woman aged 40 to 50 in good health. Some clones in this sample may be carry-over from other donors' samples. Both conserved end residues are part of each CDR3. A D gene is named only where the DNA matches it firmly. Expanded clones get a size class; other rows say once, few or many, or leave the size out.

>TRBJ2-3|TRBV7-6|TRBD1|once|15
TGTGCCAGCAGCCTTCGGACAGGCCTCACAGATACGCAGTATTTT
CASSLRTGLTDTQYF
>TRBJ1-2|TRBV30|.|.|14
TGTGCCTGGAGGCCTCTTCAGGGGTACTATGGCTACACCTTC
CAWRPLQGYYGYTF
>TRBJ1-3|TRBV2|.|.|16
TGTGCCAGCAGTATTTCGGATGTGAGCTCTGGAAACACCATATATTTT
CASSISDVSSGNTIYF
>TRBJ2-3|TRBV7-6|.|few|11
TGTGCCAGCAGCCTGCGCGATACGCAGTATTTT
CASSLRDTQYF
>TRBJ2-2|TRBV28|TRBD1|.|16
TGTGCCAGCAGCCTAGGGGGACAGGGACACACCGGGGAGCTGTTTTTT
CASSLGGQGHTGELFF
>TRBJ1-4|TRBV27|.|.|16
TGTGCCAGCAGTCCCTGGACAGTGCCAACTAATGAAAAACTGTTTTTT
CASSPWTVPTNEKLFF
>TRBJ1-4|TRBV7-9|TRBD1|.|14
TGTGCCAGCAGCCCGGGACAGGTTAATGAAAAACTGTTTTTT
CASSPGQVNEKLFF
>TRBJ2-2|TRBV30|.|.|14
TGTGCCTGGAAAAGGCTACAGCGCACCGGGGAGCTGTTTTTT
CAWKRLQRTGELFF
>TRBJ2-3|TRBV7-3|.|once|16
TGTGCCAGCAGCTTAGGTAGGGGTAGGAGCACAGATACGCAGTATTTT
CASSLGRGRSTDTQYF
>TRBJ2-1|TRBV11-3|.|.|13
TGTGCCAGCAGCTTAGAGGTAGGGCAATCTCAGTTCTTC
CASSLEVGQSQFF
>TRBJ2-1|TRBV18|.|.|13
TGTGCCAGCTCACCAACTAGCAACAATGAGCAGTTCTTC
CASSPTSNNEQFF
>TRBJ2-7|TRBV28|TRBD2|many|17
TGTGCCAGCAGTCCGACGGGTCTAGCGGAAGGAACCTACGAGCAGTACTTC
CASSPTGLAEGTYEQYF
>TRBJ2-1|TRBV28|TRBD2|.|15
TGTGCCAGCAGTTTATTGTTGCGGGAGGACAATGAGCAGTTCTTC
CASSLLLREDNEQFF
>TRBJ2-1|TRBV19|.|.|16
TGTGCCAGTAGTAAAGACTGGGGAAGCTCCTACAATGAGCAGTTCTTC
CASSKDWGSSYNEQFF
>TRBJ1-5|TRBV28|TRBD1|.|16
TGTGCCAGCAGGCCAGGGGGGACAGGGGGTGAGCGGCCCCAGCATTTT
CASRPGGTGGERPQHF
>TRBJ2-7|TRBV30|.|.|12
TGTGCCTGGAGTGTAAGAAGCTACGAGCAGTACTTC
CAWSVRSYEQYF
>TRBJ2-2|TRBV28|.|.|14
TGTGCCAGCAGTTTTTATCCCAACACCGGGGAGCTGTTTTTT
CASSFYPNTGELFF
>TRBJ2-7|TRBV11-2|TRBD2|once|16
TGTGCCAGCAGCCCTCTAGCGGGAACTAAGGTCTACGAGCAGTACTTC
CASSPLAGTKVYEQYF
>TRBJ2-3|TRBV2|.|.|13
TGTGCCAGCAGTGAAGCGTTGACAGATACGCAGTATTTT
CASSEALTDTQYF
>TRBJ1-4|TRBV5-1|.|.|14
TGCGCCAGCAGCTTGGGAAGGGGAGGGGAAAAACTGTTTTTT
CASSLGRGGEKLFF
>TRBJ2-3|TRBV28|.|.|14
TGTGCCAGCAGCAATACGGGACTCCCAGATACGCAGTATTTT
CASSNTGLPDTQYF
>TRBJ2-5|TRBV7-2|TRBD1|.|13
TGTGCCAGCAGCTTAATCAGGGGGCAAACCCAGTACTTC
CASSLIRGQTQYF
>TRBJ2-7|TRBV6-8|TRBD2|few|16
TGTGCCAGCAGTTGGGAGGGACTAGCGGGATCCTACGAGCAGTACTTC
CASSWEGLAGSYEQYF
>TRBJ1-2|TRBV7-2|TRBD1|once|17
TGTGCCAGCAGCTTAGTAGGCGTCGGGACAGCGAGCTATGGCTACACCTTC
CASSLVGVGTASYGYTF
>TRBJ2-7|TRBV5-4|.|few|14
TGTGCCAGCAGCGGTGGAGGGAGAAGCGACGAGCAGTACTTC
CASSGGGRSDEQYF
>TRBJ2-7|TRBV2|TRBD1|.|13
TGTGCCAGCAGATCCGGGACAGCGTACGAGCAGTACTTC
CASRSGTAYEQYF
>TRBJ1-1|TRBV2|.|.|14
TGTGCCACCCACCCGACACGATCGACAGGTGAAGCTTTCTTT
CATHPTRSTGEAFF
>TRBJ2-4|TRBV6-1|TRBD2|.|15
TGTGCCAGCAGTGGCGCGGGAGGGCCGCGGAACATTCAGTACTTC
CASSGAGGPRNIQYF